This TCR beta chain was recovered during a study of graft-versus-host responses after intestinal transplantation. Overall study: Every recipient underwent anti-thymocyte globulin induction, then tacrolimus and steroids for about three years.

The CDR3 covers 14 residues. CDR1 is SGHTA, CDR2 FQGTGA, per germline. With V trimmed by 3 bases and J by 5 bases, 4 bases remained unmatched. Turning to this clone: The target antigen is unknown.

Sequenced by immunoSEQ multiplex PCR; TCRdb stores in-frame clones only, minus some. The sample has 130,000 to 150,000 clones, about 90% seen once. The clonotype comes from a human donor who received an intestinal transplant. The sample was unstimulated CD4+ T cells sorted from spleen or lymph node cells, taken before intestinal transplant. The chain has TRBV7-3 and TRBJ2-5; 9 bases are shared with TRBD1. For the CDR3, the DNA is TGTGCCAGCAGCTTCCCACAGGGGGCTGAGACCCAGTACTTC. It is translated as CASSFPQGAETQYF.